This entry lists 18 T cell receptor beta chains sequenced from one sample in a study of OX40 agonist ivuxolimab in advanced cancers. Clones were sequenced by immunoSEQ multiplex PCR, and TCRdb holds only the in-frame ones, with some missing. The repertoire consists of about 66,000 clones, with roughly 81% occurring once and the leading ten covering approximately 5%. The sample here was CD4+ or CD8+ T cells sorted from blood, taken in a trial of the OX40 agonist ivuxolimab. The source of these receptors is an adult with an advanced solid tumor such as melanoma, head and neck, liver or kidney cancer.

The chain carries TRBV6-5 and TRBJ1-3, with TRBD1 as a possible D gene (5 bases). Germline CDR1 MNHEY, CDR2 SVGAGI. CDR3 length: 15 amino acids. Between the trimmed V and J ends, which lost 0 bases and 4 bases, there was a span of 10 bases. The CDR3 spells CASSYSRVRGNTIYF. The DNA for the CDR3 is TGTGCCAGCAGTTACTCCAGGGTGAGGGGAAACACCATATATTTT.

CDR3 in DNA: TGCGCCAGCAGCTCAACTTACAGCCCCAGGAATACTGAAGCTTTCTTT. Encoded protein: CASSSTYSPRNTEAFF. The chain recombines TRBV5-1 with TRBJ1-1; D is undetermined. Germline V lookup: CDR1 SGHRS, CDR2 YFSETQ. Deletions cut 3 bases from V and 5 bases from J, with 20 bases between. The length of the CDR3 is 16 residues. The whole variable domain, filled in from reference TRBV5-1 and TRBJ1-1, reads KAGVTQTPRYLIKTRGQQVTLSCSPISGHRSVSWYQQTPGQGLQFLFEYFSETQRNKGNFPGRFSGRQFSNSRSEMNVSTLELGDSALYLCASSSTYSPRNTEAFFGQGTRLTVV.

This chain links TRBV2 with TRBJ2-2; 8 bases map to TRBD1. The germline CDR1 and CDR2 sequences are SNHLY and FYNNEI. CDR3 length: 13 amino acids. V lost 9 bases to trimming and J lost 6 bases; unmatched junction nucleotides: 6. As DNA, the CDR3 is TGTGCCAGACAACAGGGGGAGGCCGGGGAGCTGTTTTTT. Encoded protein: CARQQGEAGELFF.

The CDR3 protein is CASSLGPTRNTGELFF. CDR3 nucleotide sequence: TGTGCCAGCAGCTTAGGCCCGACTAGGAACACCGGGGAGCTGTTTTTT. This chain joins TRBV13 and TRBJ2-2; maybe TRBD2 (6 bases). V was clipped by 0 bases and J by 1 base, with 9 bases between them. The germline V gene encodes CDR1 PRHDT and CDR2 FYEKMQ (reference sequence). The CDR3 is 16 amino acids.

The V and J genes are TRBV7-2 and TRBJ1-4; D is uncertain. Trimming took off 6 bases at V and 10 bases at J, with 12 bases between the two ends. CDR1 is SGHTA, CDR2 FQGNSA, per germline. This CDR3 is 12 amino acids long. The CDR3 loop reads CASSSPPGKLFF. The CDR3 bases are TGTGCCAGCAGTTCACCCCCGGGAAAACTGTTTTTT.

This rearrangement joins TRBV18 to TRBJ1-2; D not certain. The CDR3 sequence is 13 residues long. Germline-derived CDR1 and CDR2 are KGHSH and LQKENI. Trimming pared 3 bases from V and 2 bases from J, leaving 7 bases between. CDR3 DNA: TGTGCCAGCTCACCCGGAGACAACTATGGCTACACCTTC. It is translated as CASSPGDNYGYTF. Full variable domain (rest looked up from reference TRBV18 and TRBJ1-2): NAGVMQNPRHLVRRRGQEARLRCSPMKGHSHVYWYRQLPEEGLKFMVYLQKENIIDESGMPKERFSAEFPKEGPSILRIQQVVRGDSAAYFCASSPGDNYGYTFGSGTRLTVV.

V is TRBV7-3 and J is TRBJ2-1; D ambiguous. Looked up from germline, CDR1 is SGHTA and CDR2 is FQGTGA. CDR3 length equals 13 residues. The V end lost 4 bases, the J end lost 4 bases, and 8 bases lay between the germline ends. The CDR3 sequence is CASSSGLYNEQFF. DNA for the CDR3: TGTGCCAGCAGCTCCGGGCTGTACAATGAGCAGTTCTTC.

This clone turned up a few times. V usage is TRBV7-2 and J usage is TRBJ2-1; 10 bases agree with TRBD1. Trimming cost V 5 bases and J 8 bases; bases outside gene matches: 12. Germline V gene data show CDR1 as SGHTA and CDR2 as FQGNSA. The CDR3 is made up of 16 amino acids. The CDR3 region has the DNA TGTGCCAGCAGCCAAATCGGACAGGGGGTGGCAGATGAGCAGTTCTTC. Translation: CASSQIGQGVADEQFF. The whole variable domain, filled in from reference TRBV7-2 and TRBJ2-1, reads GAGVSQSPSNKVTEKGKDVELRCDPISGHTALYWYRQSLGQGLEFLIYFQGNSAPDKSGLPSDRFSAERTGGSVSTLTIQRTQQEDSAVYLCASSQIGQGVADEQFFGPGTRLTVL.

J is TRBJ1-4 and V is TRBV30, with D unclear. The V end was cut by 6 bases, the J end by 11 bases, with 16 bases between. The CDR3 is made up of 12 amino acids. Per the germline V gene, CDR1 is GTSNPN and CDR2 is SVGIG (reference sequence). For the CDR3, the DNA is TGTGCCTGCCCGCGGACGGGCGAGAAACTGTTTTTT. This sequence encodes CACPRTGEKLFF. The variable domain in full, with the rest retrieved from reference TRBV30 and TRBJ1-4, is SQTIHQWPATLVQPVGSPLSLECTVEGTSNPNLYWYRQAAGRGLQLLFYSVGIGQISSEVPQNLSASRPQDRQFILSSKKLLLSDSGFYLCACPRTGEKLFFGSGTQLSVL.

This clone has a single count. The chain combines TRBV11-3 with TRBJ1-1; possibly TRBD1 for D (5 bases). The CDR3 covers 13 residues. The germline gives CDR1 SGHNT, CDR2 YENEEA. V was trimmed by 2 bases and J by 8 bases, leaving 12 bases between them. The CDR3 here is CASSLRGDREAFF. Here the CDR3 DNA reads TGTGCCAGCAGCTTACGAGGGGACCGGGAAGCTTTCTTT.

This clone appeared a few times. The chain couples TRBV6-4 to TRBJ2-3, with 10 bases lining up with TRBD2. Germline V lookup: CDR1 MRHNA, CDR2 SNTAGT. The length of the CDR3 is 16 residues. Trimming removed 0 bases from V and 6 bases from J; junction bases left unmatched: 6. The CDR3 DNA sequence: TGTGCCAGCAGTGACTCGGCTAGCGGGGGAGTGGATACGCAGTATTTT. Translating it yields CASSDSASGGVDTQYF.

The table lists this clone with a count of one. The CDR3 coding sequence is TGTGCCAGCAGCTTAGGGGGACTAGCGGGAGGTGGAGAGCAGTTCTTC. It translates to CASSLGGLAGGGEQFF. The genes are TRBV7-2 and TRBJ2-1; 15 nucleotides align to TRBD2. The CDR3 runs to 16 residues. Losses at the gene ends were 1 base for V and 10 bases for J; bases not matched to a gene: 5. The germline V gene has CDR1 SGHTA and CDR2 FQGNSA.

The chain recombines TRBV7-9 with TRBJ2-3; D call uncertain. The germline V gene encodes CDR1 SEHNR and CDR2 FQNEAQ (reference sequence). The CDR3 covers 14 residues. With 3 bases removed from V and 1 base from J, the gap between germline ends came to 8 bases. The CDR3: CASSFKWGTDTQYF. The CDR3, as DNA: TGTGCCAGCAGCTTCAAGTGGGGCACAGATACGCAGTATTTT.

V gene TRBV11-2 combines with J gene TRBJ2-3; 12 bases are a match to TRBD1. After removal of 6 bases from V and 6 bases from J, the junction contained 7 bases not matched to a gene. Germline V gives CDR1 SGHAT, CDR2 FQNNGV. The CDR3 totals 15 residues. CDR3 nucleotides: TGTGCCAGCAGGGCCGGGACAGGGGGCTTCGATACGCAGTATTTT. It translates to CASRAGTGGFDTQYF.

V is TRBV6-5 and J is TRBJ1-1; the match to TRBD1 covers 7 bases. Germline V gene data show CDR1 as MNHEY and CDR2 as SVGAGI. The V segment lost 2 bases and the J segment 0 bases; nucleotides outside the gene matches: 6. CDR3 length equals 16 residues. The CDR3 sequence is CASSYGTVLLNTEAFF. CDR3 DNA: TGTGCCAGCAGTTACGGGACAGTTCTTTTGAACACTGAAGCTTTCTTT.

The chain has TRBV5-6 and TRBJ2-1; 10 bases match TRBD1. Germline V gives CDR1 SGHDT, CDR2 YYEEEE. V trimming: 6 bases; J trimming: 2 bases; junction bases outside the gene matches: 8. The CDR3 contains 16 residues. The DNA of the CDR3 is TGTGCCAGCAATCGGGACAGGGGCGGAACCTACAATGAGCAGTTCTTC. This codes for CASNRDRGGTYNEQFF.

This chain joins TRBV19 and TRBJ2-7; TRBD1 agrees at 11 bases. V was pared by 1 base and J by 3 bases, with 2 bases of the junction left unmatched. Per germline, CDR1 LNHDA and CDR2 SQIVND (reference sequence). The CDR3 spans 15 residues. The DNA for the CDR3 is TGTGCCAGTAGTATAGCCGGGACAGGGGGCTACGAGCAGTACTTC. Protein sequence: CASSIAGTGGYEQYF.

By frequency in the sample, this clone is medium-sized. The V gene is TRBV10-1, the J gene TRBJ2-2; D may be TRBD2 (5 bases). Germline V gives CDR1 WNHNN, CDR2 SYGVQD (reference sequence). The CDR3 loop spans 14 amino acids. Trimming left V 3 bases short and J 3 bases short, with 8 bases between. Written as DNA, the CDR3 is TGCGCCAGCAGTGATACCGGGGACACCGGGGAGCTGTTTTTT. Its translation: CASSDTGDTGELFF.